This TCR beta chain comes out of a study of control samples from healthy donors and cancer patients. Sequencing used immunoSEQ multiplex PCR; TCRdb keeps in-frame clones, though not all of them. The top ten clones hold 7.1% of a sample with 110,000 to 150,000 clones, less than 95% of them seen once. Germline CDR1 reads SEHNR; CDR2 reads FQNEAQ (reference sequence). V gave up 6 bases and J gave up 6 bases; unmatched junction bases: 10. The CDR3 runs 15 residues. J is TRBJ2-3 and V is TRBV7-9; 9 bases agree with TRBD2. The sequencing sample was made of blood. The TCR was taken from a man between 18 and 35 years old in good health. The CDR3 reads CASRPSGGYQDTQYF. The CDR3 nucleotides are TGTGCCAGCAGACCCAGCGGGGGGTACCAGGATACGCAGTATTTT. The whole variable domain, filled in from reference TRBV7-9 and TRBJ2-3, reads DTGVSQNPRHKITKRGQNVTFRCDPISEHNRLYWYRQTLGQGPEFLTYFQNEAQLEKSRLLSDRFSAERPKGSFSTLEIQRTEQGDSAMYLCASRPSGGYQDTQYFGPGTRLTVL.